The T cell receptor (beta chain) described here comes from a study of blood T cells in healthy people across ages. Study-level background: When template switching was applied, about one barcoded beta molecule was captured per two T cells.

The CDR3 loop spans 13 amino acids. Trimming took 1 base from V and 7 from J, leaving 11 bases between them. CDR1 and CDR2 (germline): SGDLS, YYNGEE. Study-wide results and caveats: As age increased, TCR beta diversity per million T cells fell in a roughly linear fashion.

About this clonotype: Its target is unknown.

A second PCR of roughly 6 to 12 cycles used a sample-barcoded 5' primer and a J-beta primer mix. Each CDR3 protein gets one entry after TCRdb re-called the 5' RACE reads with MiXCR. The data show about 800,000 distinct CDR3 sequences, with roughly 46% seen just once and 15% to 20% held by the top ten. This receptor was identified in an older man in good health. Input material: blood. V is TRBV9 and J is TRBJ2-5; the D is unclear. The CDR3 is CASSVYLLGTQYF. The CDR3 DNA reads TGTGCCAGCAGCGTATATCTATTGGGGACCCAGTACTTC.